This T cell receptor (beta chain) was documented in a study of T cells in localized non-small cell lung cancer. The study's findings and limits: Owing to sequencing of a solitary tumor region, heterogeneity cannot be discounted. Longer overall survival was linked to higher blood T cell density. Uninvolved neighboring lung showed the greatest T cell clonality, exceeding tumor. Among the top 100 tumor clones, a median approximately 62 appeared in adjacent lung.

With regard to this clone: What it recognizes is unknown.

TCRdb's table, derived via immunoSEQ multiplex PCR, lists solely in-frame clones and lacks some. Here the sample spans 13,000 or so clones, more than 75% being singletons. The V segment lost 6 bases and the J segment 6 bases; nucleotides outside the gene matches: 6. Germline CDR1 is MNHNY and CDR2 is SVGAGI (reference sequence). This CDR3 contains 14 residues. This TCR was recovered from a male donor older than 55 with stage I squamous cell lung carcinoma. The J gene is TRBJ2-1, the V gene TRBV6-6, with 9 bases aligning to TRBD2. The source material was peripheral blood, sampled before any cancer treatment. The CDR3 bases are TGTGCCAGCAGCCCGAATAGCGGGGGCAATGAGCAGTTCTTC. This codes for CASSPNSGGNEQFF.